This T cell receptor (beta chain) was recorded in a study of Ad26.COV2.S vaccination and SARS-CoV-2 variants. Study conclusions and caveats: It was found that vaccine and placebo recipients had similar non-spike TCR breadth.

Treatment here: roughly 20 received Ad26.COV2.S at low or high dose, single or two shots; about 5 received placebo; per-sample allocation not given. Sampling took place 63 days after the first vaccine or placebo injection. Comment on this clone: What it recognizes is unknown.

This CDR3 has 17 residues. V lost 0 bases and J lost 0, with 13 bases in between. Germline CDR1 and CDR2: SGHRS and YFSETQ. Generated by immunoSEQ multiplex PCR, the TCRdb table keeps only in-frame clones and is missing some. The sample comprises roughly 460,000 clones, 70% to 90% of which are singletons, and about 1.5% rests with the top ten. Sample: peripheral blood, taken in a trial of Ad26.COV2.S vaccine versus placebo. The source is a person aged 18-65 years who received the Ad26.COV2.S COVID-19 vaccine or a placebo. The V and J genes are TRBV5-1 and TRBJ1-5; D not certain. This chain's CDR3 is CASSLVPSGDSNQPQHF. The CDR3 nucleotides are TGCGCCAGCAGCTTGGTACCCTCTGGGGATAGCAATCAGCCCCAGCATTTT.